One sample yielded the 32 T cell receptor beta chains listed below, sequenced in a study of T cells in Graves' hyperthyroidism and ophthalmopathy (dated by TCRdb to between 2018 and 2020). The library was produced with multiplex PCR. The data were produced on an Illumina HiSeq 2000. The TCR beta CDR3 regions were amplified from RNA transcripts. A first-round RT-PCR of the TCR CDR3 used the HTBI primer set with the Qiagen OneStep RT-PCR kit. TCRdb trimmed the raw reads at Q25, called clones with MiXCR and kept productive beta chains. Entries that share a CDR3 protein sequence are merged under the most common genes and DNA. The sample contains about 420,000 distinct CDR3 sequences, approximately 15% of them found a single time. The ten biggest clones cover approximately 5.8% of the sample. The specimen sequenced was blood. The source of these receptors is a woman under 30 with Graves' hyperthyroidism.

This clonotype was found a few times. The V and J genes are TRBV24-1 and TRBJ2-2; 8 bases align to TRBD1. The germline V gene encodes CDR1 KGHDR and CDR2 SFDVKD. Germline trimming cut 3 bases from V and 3 bases from J; bases unmatched to any gene: 5. This CDR3 spans 16 amino acids. CDR3 amino acids: CATSDQQGVDTGELFF. In nucleotides, the CDR3 is TGTGCCACCAGTGATCAACAGGGGGTGGACACCGGGGAGCTGTTTTTT.

V is TRBV27 and J is TRBJ2-7, with 7 bases fitting TRBD2. Germline loops: CDR1 MNHEY, CDR2 SMNVEV (reference sequence). Trimming at V came to 4 bases and at J to 6 bases, leaving 3 bases not matched to a gene. The CDR3 totals 12 residues. The CDR3 DNA is TGTGCCAGCAGTTCGGGAGGCGGCGAGCAGTACTTC. This sequence encodes CASSSGGGEQYF.

With respect to this clonotype: A single base separates this from a much larger clone, so it may be a read error. No conserved phenylalanine or tryptophan ends this CDR3, so it is likely a read error. This chain uses TRBV5-1 with TRBJ2-7; 10 bases line up with TRBD2. The CDR3 length is 16 residues. Germline CDR1 reads SGHRS; CDR2 reads YFSETQ. V shed 4 bases and J 0 bases; nucleotides not matched to a gene: 7. Written as DNA, the CDR3 is TGCGCCAGCAGCCCGGGACTAGCGCCTAGCTCCTACGAGCAGTACCTC. Translated: CASSPGLAPSSYEQYL.

The gene calls are TRBV7-3 and TRBJ1-3; TRBD1 is a possible D gene (5 bases). V lost 2 bases, J lost 7 bases, and 9 bases lay in between. CDR1 is SGHTA, CDR2 FQGTGA, per germline. The CDR3 is 13 amino acids. In nucleotides, the CDR3 is TGTGCCAGCAGCTTACCAGGGAGCAACACCATATATTTT. Translated: CASSLPGSNTIYF.

This clonotype was counted between two and nine times. V and J are TRBV13 and TRBJ2-4; the match to TRBD2 covers 8 bases. This CDR3 contains 17 residues. From germline, CDR1 is PRHDT and CDR2 FYEKMQ (reference sequence). The ends lost 2 bases at V and 0 bases at J; junction bases unmatched: 6. Here the CDR3 DNA reads TGTGCCAGCAGCTTATCTTCAGCGGGAGTAGCCAAAAACATTCAGTACTTC. Amino acid sequence: CASSLSSAGVAKNIQYF.

This clonotype has just a few counts. The chain is built from TRBV6-1 and TRBJ2-7; D unclear. Trimming left V 6 bases short and J 6 bases short, with 18 bases between. Germline CDR1 MNHNS, CDR2 SASEGT. CDR3 length: 14 amino acids. This chain's CDR3 is CASSPLRSKSEQYF. CDR3 nucleotide sequence: TGTGCCAGCAGCCCCCTGCGGAGCAAAAGCGAGCAGTACTTC.

This clonotype was seen repeatedly, ten times or more. V is TRBV14 and J is TRBJ1-2; TRBD1 matches at 8 bases. The germline gives CDR1 SGHDN, CDR2 FVKESK. The CDR3 consists of 18 residues. The ends lost 0 bases at V and 2 bases at J; junction bases unmatched: 11. CDR3 protein: CASSQDRQGPSLNYGYTF. Written as DNA, the CDR3 is TGTGCCAGCAGCCAAGATCGACAGGGGCCTTCTTTAAACTATGGCTACACCTTC.

This clonotype was counted at least ten times. This chain uses TRBV20-1 with TRBJ2-7, with 7 bases aligning to TRBD1. V dropped 6 bases and J dropped 5; count of bases not matched to a gene: 7. CDR3 length: 12 residues. Germline CDR1 and CDR2: DFQATT and SNEGSKA (reference sequence). CDR3 DNA: TGCAGTGCGAGGGACAGTTTCAACGAGCAGTACTTC. Translated, it gives CSARDSFNEQYF.

This clonotype was detected many times. In nucleotides, the CDR3 is TGTGCCAGCAGCTTAGACAGGGGGAATGAGCAGTTCTTC. It codes for CASSLDRGNEQFF. V gene TRBV11-3 combines with J gene TRBJ2-1; 7 positions agree with TRBD1. The CDR3 covers 13 residues. V lost 0 bases, J lost 7 bases, and 0 bases stayed unmatched. Germline CDR1 reads SGHNT; CDR2 reads YENEEA.

This chain links TRBV19 with TRBJ2-1, with D maybe TRBD2 (5 bases). CDR3 length: 11 amino acids. The V gene's germline CDR1 is LNHDA and CDR2 SQIVND (reference sequence). The germline V and J ends were trimmed by 4 bases and 9 bases, with 7 bases remaining between them. The CDR3 is CASSRTGEQFF. DNA of the CDR3: TGTGCCAGTAGTAGGACTGGTGAGCAGTTCTTC.

This clonotype was seen ten or more times. This chain joins TRBV6-2 or TRBV6-3 and TRBJ1-1, with a possible D match to TRBD1 (6 bases). Germline-derived CDR1 and CDR2 are MNHEY and SVGEGT. The CDR3 is 16 amino acids. Trimming removed 0 bases from V and 5 bases from J, with 16 bases in between. CDR3 coding DNA: TGTGCCAGCAGTTACTCAAGCCGGGGGGCTTGGACTGAAGCTTTCTTT. Translation: CASSYSSRGAWTEAFF.

This clonotype was recorded many times. The chain is built from TRBV6-2 or TRBV6-3 and TRBJ1-1; D not certain. The CDR3 loop spans 13 amino acids. Trimming removed 8 bases at V and 6 bases at J, with 16 bases between. In germline, CDR1 is MNHEY, CDR2 SVGEGT. CDR3 sequence reads: CASSHSESAEAFF. Written as DNA, the CDR3 is TGTGCCAGCTCCCATAGTGAGAGTGCTGAAGCTTTCTTT.

This rearrangement joins TRBV5-1 to TRBJ2-7, with 8 bases fitting TRBD2. Losses at the gene ends were 0 bases for V and 1 base for J; bases not matched to a gene: 3. CDR1 SGHRS and CDR2 YFSETQ come from the germline V gene. CDR3 length: 15 amino acids. CDR3 in amino acids: CASSLERGRSYEQYF. The CDR3, as DNA: TGCGCCAGCAGCTTGGAGCGGGGGAGGTCCTACGAGCAGTACTTC. The full variable domain, in which reference TRBV5-1 and TRBJ2-7 provide the parts outside the CDR3, is KAGVTQTPRYLIKTRGQQVTLSCSPISGHRSVSWYQQTPGQGLQFLFEYFSETQRNKGNFPGRFSGRQFSNSRSEMNVSTLELGDSALYLCASSLERGRSYEQYFGPGTRLTVT.

This clonotype was found many times. The CDR3 protein is CSAIETGVTEAFF. As DNA, the CDR3 is TGCAGTGCTATAGAAACAGGGGTCACTGAAGCTTTCTTT. The chain recombines TRBV20-1 with TRBJ1-1, with 7 bases aligning to TRBD1. The junction had 6 bases not matched to a gene; V was cut back by 4 bases and J by 4 bases. Germline V CDR1 and CDR2: DFQATT, SNEGSKA (reference sequence). CDR3 length: 13 residues.

This clonotype showed up many times. The genes are TRBV27 and TRBJ2-3, with a tentative D call TRBD1 (5 bases). This CDR3 is 15 amino acids long. CDR1 and CDR2 from the germline V gene are MNHEY and SMNVEV (reference sequence). Trimming removed 5 bases at V and 0 bases at J, with 12 bases between. The CDR3 nucleotides read TGTGCCAGCAGTACCAGGGTAGGGAGCACAGATACGCAGTATTTT. Amino acids: CASSTRVGSTDTQYF.

Remarks on this clonotype: A read error is possible here, since a much larger clone lies one base away. The chain joins TRBV10-1 to TRBJ2-7; TRBD1 aligns across 7 bases. The J call may be incorrect, as the DNA end agrees better with TRBJ2-1. The CDR3 has 15 amino acids. Germline V gene sequence: CDR1 WNHNN, CDR2 SYGVQD (reference sequence). CDR3 sequence: CASSAVRDSSYEQFF. The CDR3 DNA sequence: TGCGCCAGCAGTGCGGTACGGGACAGTTCCTACGAGCAGTTCTTC.

The chain employs TRBV4-1 and TRBJ1-2; D uncertain. Germline V gene lookup returns CDR1 MGHRA and CDR2 YSYEKL. The CDR3 sequence is 15 residues long. Trimming removed 3 bases at V and 4 bases at J, with 15 bases between. Here the CDR3 DNA reads TGCGCCAGCAGCCAGCCATTGACGGAAACCTATGGCTACACCTTC. This gives the protein CASSQPLTETYGYTF.

This clonotype was seen ten or more times. The CDR3 spells CASSLRVGGYTF. For the CDR3, the DNA is TGTGCCAGCAGCTTGAGGGTGGGGGGCTACACCTTC. The rearrangement uses TRBV7-2 and TRBJ1-2, with unresolved D. Trimming pared 3 bases from V and 8 bases from J, leaving 10 bases between. Germline CDR1 SGHTA, CDR2 FQGNSA. This CDR3 is 12 amino acids long. Together with reference TRBV7-2 and TRBJ1-2, the CDR3 gives the full variable domain: GAGVSQSPSNKVTEKGKDVELRCDPISGHTALYWYRQSLGQGLEFLIYFQGNSAPDKSGLPSDRFSAERTGGSVSTLTIQRTQQEDSAVYLCASSLRVGGYTFGSGTRLTVV.

This clonotype was seen a handful of times. The chain is built from TRBV6-5 and TRBJ1-3; TRBD1 agrees at 7 bases. This CDR3 is built from 18 residues. Germline V CDR1 and CDR2: MNHEY, SVGAGI. V lost 4 bases, J lost 0 bases, and 12 bases stayed unmatched. CDR3: CASSSLPGQLASGNTIYF. DNA for the CDR3: TGTGCCAGCAGTTCCCTACCGGGACAGTTGGCCTCTGGAAACACCATATATTTT.

As concerns this clonotype: This may be a read error: a much more frequent sequence differs by one nucleotide. The CDR3 coding sequence is TGTGCCAGCAGTGTGAGGAGCGAGCAGTACTTC. This sequence encodes CASSVRSEQYF. The chain joins TRBV28 to TRBJ2-7; D is unresolved. This CDR3 is built from 11 residues. Germline-derived CDR1 and CDR2 are MDHEN and SYDVKM. V was clipped by 5 bases and J by 6 bases, with 8 bases between them.

The table lists this clonotype with a few counts. The CDR3 nucleotides are TGTGCCAGCAGTGAACCCCCGGGACAGGGGACAGATACGCAGTATTTT. This translates into CASSEPPGQGTDTQYF. The V and J genes are TRBV6-1 and TRBJ2-3; 10 nucleotides match TRBD1. The CDR3 sequence is 16 residues long. With V trimmed by 2 bases and J by 3 bases, 5 bases remained unmatched. Germline V lookup: CDR1 MNHNS, CDR2 SASEGT.

This clonotype was seen at least ten times. The chain recombines TRBV7-2 with TRBJ1-5; D is ambiguous. Germline-derived CDR1 and CDR2 are SGHTA and FQGNSA. The germline V and J ends were trimmed by 5 bases and 3 bases, with 8 bases remaining between them. This CDR3 contains 13 residues. The CDR3 sequence is CASSPHTNQPQHF. CDR3 DNA sequence: TGTGCCAGCAGCCCTCATACCAATCAGCCCCAGCATTTT.

There are many counts of this clonotype. The CDR3, as DNA: TGTGCCAGCAGTTACTCTCTCAGGGCGAACACTGAAGCTTTCTTT. Translation gives CASSYSLRANTEAFF. The chain employs TRBV6-2 or TRBV6-3 and TRBJ1-1; TRBD1 is a possible D gene (5 bases). This CDR3 contains 15 residues. Germline CDR1 MNHEY, CDR2 SVGEGT. V lost 0 bases and J lost 1, with 9 bases in between.

Many counts were recorded for this clonotype. The CDR3 DNA reads TGTGCCAGCAGCTTACCCCGAGGACAGGGGCTAACTCAGTACTTC. This gives the protein CASSLPRGQGLTQYF. V is TRBV5-5 and J is TRBJ2-4, with TRBD1 identical over 9 bases. Per the germline V gene, CDR1 is SGHKS and CDR2 is YYEKEE (reference sequence). V was pared by 2 bases and J by 12 bases, with 12 bases of the junction left unmatched. The CDR3 sequence is 15 residues long.

This clonotype was picked up many times. A read error may produce the germline difference seen at one junction end. The gene calls are TRBV11-2 and TRBJ2-1; 12 bases are a match to TRBD2. Per the germline V gene, CDR1 is SGHAT and CDR2 is FQNNGV. CDR3 length: 15 residues. The chain's CDR3 is CASSLGLAGHNEQFF. The CDR3 coding sequence is TGCGCCAGCAGCTTAGGACTAGCGGGACACAATGAGCAGTTCTTC.

This clonotype was observed a handful of times. The rearrangement uses TRBV6-1 and TRBJ2-1; 8 nucleotides match TRBD1. Germline V gene lookup returns CDR1 MNHNS and CDR2 SASEGT. Trimming removed 6 bases from V and 1 base from J; junction bases left unmatched: 2. The CDR3 extends over 14 amino acids. The CDR3 nucleotides are TGTGCCAGCAGAAGACAGGGGTCCTACAATGAGCAGTTCTTC. Translating it yields CASRRQGSYNEQFF.

This clonotype has a handful of counts. This chain joins TRBV5-6 and TRBJ1-1; 8 bases agree with TRBD1. J gave up 6 bases and V 0 bases, and 4 bases lay outside the gene matches. This CDR3 has 14 residues. CDR1 is SGHDT, CDR2 YYEEEE, per germline. This CDR3 is CASSLGAGGAEAFF. The CDR3 region has the DNA TGTGCCAGCAGCTTGGGAGCAGGGGGCGCTGAAGCTTTCTTT.

The rearrangement uses TRBV5-4 and TRBJ2-1; D unclear. Germline V lookup: CDR1 SGHNT, CDR2 YYREEE (reference sequence). Trimming removed 0 bases at V and 6 bases at J, with 4 bases between. This CDR3 is 12 amino acids long. The DNA for the CDR3 is TGTGCCAGCAGCTTGGACGTCAATGAGCAGTTCTTC. Amino acid sequence: CASSLDVNEQFF.

This clonotype appeared many times. The rearrangement uses TRBV3-1 and TRBJ2-1; 11 bases are a match to TRBD2. The CDR3 extends over 14 amino acids. The germline gives CDR1 LGHDT, CDR2 YNNKEL (reference sequence). V gave up 8 bases and J gave up 9 bases; unmatched junction bases: 9. CDR3 in amino acids: CASLHSGRAGEQFF. The DNA for the CDR3 is TGTGCCAGCCTACATAGCGGGAGGGCCGGTGAGCAGTTCTTC.

This clonotype was counted at least ten times. V usage is TRBV20-1 and J usage is TRBJ2-1; 10 bases align to TRBD2. The J segment lost 5 bases and the V segment lost 3 bases, leaving 7 bases of the junction unmatched. Germline CDR1 reads DFQATT; CDR2 reads SNEGSKA (reference sequence). This CDR3 has 15 amino acids. CDR3 sequence reads: CSASRLAGSHNEQFF. In nucleotides, the CDR3 is TGCAGTGCTAGCCGACTAGCGGGTTCTCACAATGAGCAGTTCTTC.

This clonotype was recorded many times. The chain employs TRBV6-6 and TRBJ2-3, with no clear D. This CDR3 spans 14 amino acids. Trimming removed 0 bases from V and 0 bases from J, with 4 bases in between. CDR1 MNHNY and CDR2 SVGAGI come from the germline V gene (reference sequence). The CDR3: CASSYSHSTDTQYF. In nucleotides, the CDR3 is TGTGCCAGCAGTTACTCGCACAGCACAGATACGCAGTATTTT.

At least ten counts were recorded for this clonotype. The chain combines TRBV3-1 with TRBJ2-7, with 7 bases that match TRBD2. Losses at the gene ends were 9 bases for V and 6 bases for J; bases not matched to a gene: 11. Germline CDR1 and CDR2: LGHDT and YNNKEL (reference sequence). CDR3 length: 13 amino acids. DNA for the CDR3: TGTGCCAGTTCGGCCCCGGGGGGAGGCGAGCAGTACTTC. Protein sequence: CASSAPGGGEQYF.